What follows are 27 T cell receptor beta chains derived from one specimen sequenced in a study of read filtering for tumor transcriptome and immune sequencing. From about 400 ng of RNA, a library with molecular barcoded alpha/delta and beta/gamma adaptors was made. TCRdb re-derived calls from the reads in MiXCR, one entry per CDR3 protein. The sample holds roughly 82,000 distinct CDR3 sequences; 9% to 15% are singletons and the top ten take more than 13%. Sequencing input: a population of CD138-negative cells sorted from bone marrow. These receptors were collected from a donor aged 40 or over with multiple myeloma.

In its sample, this clonotype was seen a few times. The J gene is TRBJ1-5, the V gene TRBV28, with unresolved D. In germline, CDR1 is MDHEN, CDR2 SYDVKM. Trimming cost V 2 bases and J 4 bases, with 12 bases left between them. This CDR3 is 15 amino acids long. CDR3 in DNA: TGTGCCAGCAGTTTAGGGTCTGTGGGTAATCAGCCCCAGCATTTT. It translates to CASSLGSVGNQPQHF.

This clonotype occurred many times. The CDR3 DNA reads TGTGCCACCCGACAGGGCATGAACACTGAAGCTTTCTTT. This translates into CATRQGMNTEAFF. This chain links TRBV24-1 with TRBJ1-1, with 7 positions matching TRBD1. The ends lost 9 bases at V and 0 bases at J; junction bases unmatched: 3. CDR1 and CDR2 from the germline V gene are KGHDR and SFDVKD. This CDR3 has 13 residues.

This clonotype was recorded many times. The chain joins TRBV5-1 to TRBJ1-1; tentatively, D is TRBD1 (5 bases). CDR1 and CDR2 (germline): SGHRS, YFSETQ. V was trimmed by 3 bases and J by 10 bases, leaving 25 bases between them. The CDR3 is 16 residues long. CDR3 sequence: CASSSSGDGGFERAFF. CDR3 nucleotide sequence: TGCGCCAGCAGCTCCTCGGGTGACGGGGGATTTGAAAGAGCTTTCTTT.

This sequence joins TRBV6-5 and TRBJ1-1, with no clear D. Deletions cut 5 bases from V and 1 base from J, with 11 bases between. This CDR3 is built from 14 residues. Germline V CDR1 and CDR2: MNHEY, SVGAGI. CDR3 coding DNA: TGTGCCAGCAGTGAAAAGGCAGGGAACACTGAAGCTTTCTTT. The encoded protein is CASSEKAGNTEAFF.

This clonotype occurred many times. The chain combines TRBV28 with TRBJ2-6; D not resolved. The CDR3 consists of 13 residues. The germline CDR1 and CDR2 sequences are MDHEN and SYDVKM. Trimming stripped 6 bases from V and 0 bases from J, with 3 bases between. In DNA form, the CDR3 reads TGTGCCAGCAGGATCTCTGGGGCCAACGTCCTGACTTTC. Its translation: CASRISGANVLTF.

The chain couples TRBV7-2 to TRBJ1-1; the match to TRBD1 covers 7 bases. J lost 10 bases, V lost 5 bases, and 13 bases had no gene match. Germline CDR1 SGHTA, CDR2 FQGNSA. This CDR3 spans 14 amino acids. DNA of the CDR3: TGTGCCAGCAGCGGTCAGGGGGGCCCTCTCAGAGCTTTCTTT. This codes for CASSGQGGPLRAFF. Using reference TRBV7-2 and TRBJ1-1 for the parts outside the CDR3, the full variable domain is GAGVSQSPSNKVTEKGKDVELRCDPISGHTALYWYRQSLGQGLEFLIYFQGNSAPDKSGLPSDRFSAERTGGSVSTLTIQRTQQEDSAVYLCASSGQGGPLRAFFGQGTRLTVV.

Many counts were recorded for this clonotype. This chain joins TRBV6-5 and TRBJ1-1, with 7 bases fitting TRBD1. The germline CDR1 and CDR2 sequences are MNHEY and SVGAGI. V lost 6 bases and J lost 4; bases outside the gene matches: 11. This CDR3 is 15 amino acids long. This CDR3 is CASRPPQGVITEAFF. CDR3 coding DNA: TGTGCCAGCAGGCCCCCTCAGGGGGTAATCACTGAAGCTTTCTTT.

In nucleotides, the CDR3 is TGCAGCGTAGGGGGGGGGGGCAATCAGCCCCAGCATTTT. Translation: CSVGGGGNQPQHF. The chain carries TRBV29-1 and TRBJ1-5; D is possibly TRBD1 (6 bases). Germline V gives CDR1 SQVTM, CDR2 ANQGSEA. The CDR3 spans 13 residues. V lost 6 bases and J 2 bases, leaving 11 bases between the germline ends.

This clonotype was recorded once. It is likely a read error, because the conserved phenylalanine at the end of the CDR3 is missing. The chain recombines TRBV25-1 with TRBJ2-2, with D possibly called TRBD1 or TRBD2 (5 bases each). V was shortened by 4 bases and J by 0 bases, with 18 bases between the two germline ends. This CDR3 has 18 residues. Germline CDR1 is MGHDK and CDR2 is SYGVNS. Written as DNA, the CDR3 is TGTGCCAGCAGTGCCCTCCTTGGTCGGGGCGCGAACACCGGGGAGCTGTTTCTT. It translates to CASSALLGRGANTGELFL.

This clonotype was found many times. The chain carries TRBV28 and TRBJ2-7; 9 bases are a match to TRBD2. V dropped 6 bases and J dropped 3; count of bases not matched to a gene: 9. The CDR3 consists of 15 residues. The germline V gene encodes CDR1 MDHEN and CDR2 SYDVKM. The CDR3 DNA reads TGTGCCAGCAGCATGGGCGGGAGGGCCCGCTACGAGCAGTACTTC. Its protein is CASSMGGRARYEQYF.

Relative to its sample, this clonotype is medium-sized (0.01 to 0.1%). The chain couples TRBV29-1 to TRBJ2-1; D may match TRBD1 or TRBD2 (6 bases each). V was pared by 1 base and J by 7 bases, with 14 bases between. CDR1 and CDR2 from the germline V gene are SQVTM and ANQGSEA. There are 14 residues in the CDR3. In DNA, the CDR3 is TGCAGCGTTGAAGCGGGGGCCGCCAATAATGAGCAGTTCTTC. The encoded protein is CSVEAGAANNEQFF.

Note on this clonotype: A much more abundant neighbour one base away suggests this may be a read error. The chain carries TRBV2 and TRBJ2-3; D gene uncertain. The CDR3 spans 15 residues. V dropped 4 bases and J dropped 4 bases, with 15 bases sitting between them. Germline CDR1 is SNHLY and CDR2 is FYNNEI. The CDR3 sequence is CASSVSSLSADTQYF. CDR3 sequence (DNA): TGTGCCAGCAGTGTCTCGAGCCTCAGCGCAGATACGCAGTATTTT.

The rearrangement joins TRBV7-3 to TRBJ2-5; the match to TRBD2 covers 9 bases. Germline CDR1 and CDR2: SGHTA and FQGTGA. The CDR3 length is 17 residues. The V and J ends lost 7 bases and 1 base, in that order; junction bases with no gene match: 13. The CDR3 DNA is TGTGCCAGCATCCCAAACGGCCTAGCGGGGCTCCAAGAGACCCAGTACTTC. As protein: CASIPNGLAGLQETQYF.

This clonotype was recorded at least ten times. The chain carries TRBV28 and TRBJ1-5; the D is unclear. The CDR3 is made up of 14 amino acids. Looked up from germline, CDR1 is MDHEN and CDR2 is SYDVKM. V was cut by 3 bases and J by 7 bases, with 13 bases left in between. Written as DNA, the CDR3 is TGTGCCAGCAGTTTTGCTAGTGGCTCCCAGCCCCAGCATTTT. Amino acid sequence: CASSFASGSQPQHF.

Comment on this clonotype: A single base separates this from a much larger clone, so it may be a read error. The V call is TRBV28, the J call TRBJ2-2; D is unclear. Germline V CDR1 and CDR2: MDHEN, SYDVKM. The CDR3 extends over 16 amino acids. CDR3 region: CASSSIGISNAGELFF. The DNA of the CDR3 is TGTGCCAGCAGTTCAATAGGAATTTCGAACGCCGGGGAGCTGTTTTTT.

CDR3 sequence (DNA): TGTGCCAGCAGCCAGACAGGGATGGGTACGCAGTATTTT. This encodes CASSQTGMGTQYF. The chain joins TRBV7-3 to TRBJ2-3; 7 bases are a match to TRBD1. J gave up 8 bases and V 5 bases, and 7 bases lay outside the gene matches. Germline V gene data show CDR1 as SGHTA and CDR2 as FQGTGA. This CDR3 is built from 13 residues.

On this clonotype itself: A much larger clonotype is one base distant, so this may be a read error. The chain has TRBV4-2 and TRBJ1-2; 10 nucleotides agree with TRBD1. The CDR3 runs 16 residues. CDR1 is LGHNA, CDR2 YNFKEQ, per germline. The CDR3 DNA reads as TGTGCCAGCAGCTGGGACAGGGGCGGCGTTAACTATGGCTGCACCTTC. As protein: CASSWDRGGVNYGCTF.

This clonotype was counted many times. The J gene is TRBJ2-2, the V gene TRBV5-5, with D perhaps matching TRBD1 or TRBD2 (5 bases each). Germline-derived CDR1 and CDR2 are SGHKS and YYEKEE (reference sequence). The CDR3 is 16 residues long. The V end was cut by 0 bases, the J end by 0 bases, with 9 bases between. DNA of the CDR3: TGTGCCAGCAGCTTGGTGGGACCTTCGAACACCGGGGAGCTGTTTTTT. Translated: CASSLVGPSNTGELFF.

There are many counts of this clonotype. The chain is built from TRBV2 and TRBJ1-5; D is ambiguous. Trimming removed 8 bases from V and 5 bases from J, with 19 bases in between. The CDR3 runs 15 residues. CDR1 and CDR2 from the germline V gene are SNHLY and FYNNEI. The CDR3 DNA is TGTGCCAGCCGATATTCGTCTGGAGGAGATCAGCCCCAGCATTTT. The encoded protein is CASRYSSGGDQPQHF.

This clonotype was detected ten times or more. This sequence joins TRBV19 and TRBJ2-2; either TRBD1 or TRBD2 may supply D (6 bases each). This CDR3 has 16 amino acids. The V end was cut by 4 bases, the J end by 3 bases, with 15 bases between. Looked up from germline, CDR1 is LNHDA and CDR2 is SQIVND (reference sequence). The CDR3 DNA follows: TGTGCCAGTAGTAGTCGGAGGGGGAGGTACACCGGGGAGCTGTTTTTT. This translates into CASSSRRGRYTGELFF.

Many counts were recorded for this clonotype. V gene TRBV29-1 combines with J gene TRBJ2-3, with D tentatively TRBD1 or TRBD2 (5 bases each). The CDR3 length is 14 residues. Trimming cost V 5 bases and J 2 bases, with 14 bases left between them. Germline lookup yields CDR1 SQVTM and CDR2 ANQGSEA. CDR3 loop: CSVWDPPITDTQYF. For the CDR3, the DNA is TGCAGCGTTTGGGACCCTCCGATCACAGATACGCAGTATTTT.

This clonotype turned up a few times. A read error may explain this, as a much larger clone is one base away. V and J are TRBV2 and TRBJ2-3; 7 bases are a match to TRBD1. Germline V gives CDR1 SNHLY, CDR2 FYNNEI. The CDR3 is 15 amino acids. The CDR3 DNA reads as TGTGCCAGCAGTGCCCAGGGACAGAACACAGATACGCAGTGTTTT. This translates into CASSAQGQNTDTQCF.

In its sample, this clonotype was seen a few times. A clone one base away is much larger, so this may be a read error. The CDR3 reads CAGRGGRGLWQYF. In nucleotides, the CDR3 is TGTGCCGGACGGGGCGGACGGGGGTTGTGGCAGTACTTC. This chain connects TRBV28 to TRBJ2-7, with D perhaps matching TRBD2 (6 bases). V lost 11 bases to trimming and J lost 9 bases, with 23 bases between them. This CDR3 is 13 amino acids long. Per germline, CDR1 MDHEN and CDR2 SYDVKM.

The sample holds many counts of this clonotype. The rearrangement links TRBV7-3 to TRBJ1-1, with 7 bases identical to TRBD1. Germline assignment: CDR1 SGHTA and CDR2 FQGTGA. This CDR3 has 13 amino acids. J lost 3 bases, V lost 5 bases, and 3 bases had no gene match. The CDR3 nucleotides are TGTGCCAGCAGCCCGACAGGGTACACTGAAGCTTTCTTT. Amino acids: CASSPTGYTEAFF.

In its sample, this clonotype was seen many times. The rearrangement links TRBV20-1 to TRBJ2-3, with 9 nucleotides matching TRBD1. The J segment lost 0 bases and the V segment lost 1 base, leaving 2 bases of the junction unmatched. Germline V CDR1 and CDR2: DFQATT, SNEGSKA (reference sequence). The CDR3 is made up of 15 amino acids. Here the CDR3 reads CSARGGTGSTDTQYF. DNA of the CDR3: TGCAGTGCTAGAGGGGGGACAGGGAGCACAGATACGCAGTATTTT.

This clonotype has ten or more counts. The V gene is TRBV6-6, the J gene TRBJ1-1; the match to TRBD1 covers 11 bases. With 8 bases clipped from V and 4 bases from J, the junction kept 3 bases outside the gene matches. CDR1 is MNHNY and CDR2 is SVGAGI in the germline V gene (reference sequence). The CDR3 extends over 13 amino acids. CDR3 in amino acids: CASGDRGSTEAFF. Here the CDR3 DNA reads TGTGCCAGCGGGGACAGGGGGAGCACTGAAGCTTTCTTT.

This clonotype was recorded many times. The chain recombines TRBV10-3 with TRBJ2-3; 7 positions match TRBD2. Germline values: CDR1 ENHRY, CDR2 SYGVKD. CDR3 length: 16 residues. With V trimmed by 2 bases and J by 2 bases, 7 bases remained unmatched. The CDR3 here is CAISEGKAGTTDTQYF. The CDR3 coding sequence is TGTGCCATCAGTGAGGGAAAAGCGGGAACCACAGATACGCAGTATTTT.